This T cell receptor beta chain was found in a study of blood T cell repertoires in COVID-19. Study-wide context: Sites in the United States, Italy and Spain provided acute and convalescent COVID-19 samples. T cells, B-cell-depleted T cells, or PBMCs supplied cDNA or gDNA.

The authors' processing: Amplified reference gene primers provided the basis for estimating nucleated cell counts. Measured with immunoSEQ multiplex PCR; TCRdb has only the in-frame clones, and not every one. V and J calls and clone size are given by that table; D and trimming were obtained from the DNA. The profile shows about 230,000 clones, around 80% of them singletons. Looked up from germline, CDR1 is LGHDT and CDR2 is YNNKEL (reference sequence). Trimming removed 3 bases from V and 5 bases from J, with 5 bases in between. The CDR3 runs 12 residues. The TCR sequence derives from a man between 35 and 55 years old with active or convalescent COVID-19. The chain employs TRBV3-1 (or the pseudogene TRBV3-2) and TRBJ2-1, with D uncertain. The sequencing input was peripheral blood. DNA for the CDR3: TGTGCCAGCAGCCACTATCACAATGAGCAGTTCTTC. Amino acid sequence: CASSHYHNEQFF.